Shown below are 8 T cell receptor beta chains from a single sample sequenced in a study of CD8 T cells in Susac syndrome. RNA was extracted with the RNeasy kit, and a quantity of roughly 0.45 to 1 ug was reverse transcribed using random hexamers. TCRdb redid the calling of the immunoSEQ multiplex PCR reads with MiXCR, one entry per CDR3 protein. Of roughly 190,000 distinct CDR3 sequences listed, about 95% are singletons. The sequenced sample consisted of CD4+ T cells from PBMCs. All receptors derive from a human donor in good health.

This chain connects TRBV14 to TRBJ2-2; 7 nucleotides match TRBD1. J gave up 0 bases and V 5 bases, and 3 bases lay outside the gene matches. CDR1 and CDR2 (germline): SGHDN, FVKESK. This CDR3 spans 15 amino acids. The CDR3 region is CASSMGQSNTGELFF. CDR3 in DNA: TGTGCCAGCAGCATGGGACAGTCGAACACCGGGGAGCTGTTTTTT.

The V call is TRBV29-1, the J call TRBJ1-2, with D possibly TRBD1 on 5 matching bases. Germline CDR1 SQVTM, CDR2 ANQGSEA. This CDR3 has 11 residues. The CDR3 DNA is TGCAGTGTTAGGGACCGGTATGGCTACACCTTC. The encoded protein is CSVRDRYGYTF. The whole variable domain, remainder taken from reference TRBV29-1 and TRBJ1-2, is SAVISQKPSRDICQRGTSLTIQCQVDSQVTMMFWYRQQPGQSLTLIATANQGSEATYESGFVIDKFPISRPNLTFSTLTVSNMSPEDSSIYLCSVRDRYGYTFGSGTRLTVV.

The chain is built from TRBV24-1 and TRBJ1-2; 7 bases line up with TRBD1. CDR1 KGHDR and CDR2 SFDVKD come from the germline V gene. This CDR3 spans 12 amino acids. Unmatched junction bases numbered 6, after V lost 4 bases and J lost 11 bases. The CDR3 coding sequence is TGTGCCACCAGTGACCCGGGACAGAGGTACACCTTC. It translates to CATSDPGQRYTF.

The chain uses TRBV20-1 and TRBJ1-1; 7 nucleotides match TRBD1. Germline CDR1 and CDR2: DFQATT and SNEGSKA (reference sequence). The CDR3 loop spans 13 amino acids. V was pared by 4 bases and J by 1 base, with 3 bases of the junction left unmatched. CDR3 coding DNA: TGCAGTGCTATTTACAGGGGGAACACTGAAGCTTTCTTT. Its translation: CSAIYRGNTEAFF.

J is TRBJ2-1 and V is TRBV6-2 or TRBV6-3; tentative D call: TRBD2 (6 bases). The CDR3 is 15 residues long. The V and J ends lost 5 bases and 5 bases respectively, with 16 bases between them. From germline, CDR1 is MNHEY and CDR2 SVGEGT. CDR3 nucleotides: TGTGCCAGCAGTCCCCGTGGGGCGGGAAACAATGAGCAGTTCTTC. Its translation is CASSPRGAGNNEQFF.

The gene calls are TRBV18 and TRBJ1-1; TRBD1 matches at 7 bases. CDR3 length equals 14 residues. V shed 3 bases, J shed 3 bases, and the junction held 4 bases outside the gene matches. In germline, CDR1 is KGHSH, CDR2 LQKENI. The CDR3, as DNA: TGTGCCAGCTCACCTTTTACAGGGGACACTGAAGCTTTCTTT. Encoded protein: CASSPFTGDTEAFF. The complete variable domain, with remaining parts taken from reference TRBV18 and TRBJ1-1, reads NAGVMQNPRHLVRRRGQEARLRCSPMKGHSHVYWYRQLPEEGLKFMVYLQKENIIDESGMPKERFSAEFPKEGPSILRIQQVVRGDSAAYFCASSPFTGDTEAFFGQGTRLTVV.

This chain uses TRBV7-2 with TRBJ2-3; TRBD2 matches at 10 bases. The CDR3 extends over 15 amino acids. V lost 5 bases and J lost 6; bases outside the gene matches: 8. The V gene's germline CDR1 is SGHTA and CDR2 FQGNSA. The CDR3 here is CASSPVAGGGDTQYF. In DNA form, the CDR3 reads TGTGCCAGCAGCCCTGTAGCGGGAGGAGGGGATACGCAGTATTTT.

The chain employs TRBV6-1 and TRBJ1-5; D call uncertain. V dropped 6 bases and J dropped 6 bases, with 21 bases sitting between them. Germline V gives CDR1 MNHNS, CDR2 SASEGT. The CDR3 totals 16 residues. This CDR3 reads CASSNTTAAGRQPQHF. CDR3 in DNA: TGTGCCAGCAGCAACACGACGGCGGCGGGTCGTCAGCCCCAGCATTTT.